The 21 T cell receptor beta chains reported below all come from one sample, sequenced in a study of blood T cell repertoires in COVID-19 (dated by TCRdb to the early 2020s). Libraries were made using the immunoSEQ multiplex PCR assay. TCRdb took this table from immuneACCESS and kept in-frame rearrangements with V and J called. Such tables lack part of the clones; where checked against another copy, unresolved V genes explain under half of the gap, and the rest is unexplained. A total of approximately 150,000 clones appear in this sample, about 87% of them only once. 8.6% of the sample is in the top ten clones. The sample comprised peripheral blood. The receptors were sampled from a woman in her 50s with active or convalescent COVID-19.

This clone was recorded once. The V call is TRBV29-1, the J call TRBJ1-2; D is ambiguous. Trimming stripped 2 bases from V and 5 bases from J, with 3 bases between. Germline values: CDR1 SQVTM, CDR2 ANQGSEA. This CDR3 comprises 10 residues. DNA of the CDR3: TGCAGCGTTGAACTGTATGGCTACACCTTC. Protein sequence: CSVELYGYTF.

The rearrangement uses TRBV28 and TRBJ2-1, with 11 bases matching TRBD2. From germline, CDR1 is MDHEN and CDR2 SYDVKM. The trim removed 7 bases at V and 15 bases at J, leaving 17 bases unmatched. The CDR3 contains 15 residues. The CDR3 loop is CASNPSLAGGIRGFF. The CDR3 DNA follows: TGTGCCAGCAATCCCTCTTTAGCGGGGGGGATTAGAGGGTTCTTC.

The genes are TRBV5-1 and TRBJ2-1; 9 bases match TRBD2. Germline V gene data show CDR1 as SGHRS and CDR2 as YFSETQ. This CDR3 is 15 amino acids long. J gave up 5 bases and V 4 bases, and 7 bases lay outside the gene matches. The CDR3 DNA sequence: TGCGCCAGCAGCACCCGGGTAGCGGGGGACAATGAGCAGTTCTTC. Amino acid sequence: CASSTRVAGDNEQFF.

This clone has just one count. At one of its ends the junction is not consistent with the germline gene, which may arise from a read error. The rearrangement links TRBV19 to TRBJ2-2; the D gene is possibly TRBD1 (5 bases). In germline, CDR1 is LNHDA, CDR2 SQIVND (reference sequence). This CDR3 region has 15 residues. This CDR3 reads CASRIETGNTGELFF. The DNA of the CDR3 is TGTGCCAGTAGAATAGAAACAGGGAACACCGGGGAGCTGTTTTTT.

The rearrangement joins TRBV28 to TRBJ1-5; D unresolved. The length of the CDR3 is 16 residues. Trimming took off 4 bases at V and 0 bases at J, with 13 bases between the two ends. Germline CDR1 MDHEN, CDR2 SYDVKM. CDR3 amino acids: CASSSRESYSNQPQHF. CDR3 DNA sequence: TGTGCCAGCAGTTCAAGGGAGAGCTATAGCAATCAGCCCCAGCATTTT.

The V gene is TRBV28, the J gene TRBJ2-5; D perhaps matches TRBD1 (6 bases). The CDR3 runs to 13 residues. Germline V gene sequence: CDR1 MDHEN, CDR2 SYDVKM. Trimming took 6 bases from V and 2 from J, leaving 10 bases between them. CDR3 coding DNA: TGTGCCAGCAGAACCGGACAGCAAGAGACCCAGTACTTC. Translation: CASRTGQQETQYF.

The gene calls are TRBV15 and TRBJ2-2; D is unresolved. CDR1 and CDR2 (germline): LNHNV, YYDKDF (reference sequence). The germline V and J ends were trimmed by 0 bases and 3 bases, with 5 bases remaining between them. This CDR3 is 14 amino acids long. CDR3 loop: CATSRDLYTGELFF. The CDR3 nucleotides read TGTGCCACCAGCAGAGATCTGTACACCGGGGAGCTGTTTTTT.

The V gene is TRBV3-1 (or the pseudogene TRBV3-2), the J gene TRBJ1-3; tentative D call: TRBD1 (5 bases). Germline-derived CDR1 and CDR2 are LGHDT and YNNKEL (reference sequence). The CDR3 is 18 residues long. V lost 1 base, J lost 0 bases, and 16 bases lay in between. The CDR3 loop reads CASSQGILREFSGNTIYF. For the CDR3, the DNA is TGTGCCAGCAGCCAAGGCATTCTCAGGGAATTCTCTGGAAACACCATATATTTT.

A remark on this clone: The junction and the germline gene differ at one end; a read error may be behind it. The CDR3 bases are TGTGCCAGTCGGGACATAGTTTATCAGGCGAGCTTCTTT. Translating it yields CASRDIVYQASFF. The V and J genes are TRBV6-4 and TRBJ1-3, with a tentative D call TRBD1 (6 bases). From germline, CDR1 is MRHNA and CDR2 SNTAGT. The CDR3 runs to 13 residues.

V gene TRBV7-2 combines with J gene TRBJ2-1, with TRBD2 matching over 12 bases. The CDR3 sequence is 15 residues long. In germline, CDR1 is SGHTA, CDR2 FQGNSA. V trimming: 5 bases; J trimming: 7 bases; junction bases outside the gene matches: 6. The CDR3 region has the DNA TGTGCCAGCAGCGCCGGGACTAGCGGGCATAATGAGCAGTTCTTC. It codes for CASSAGTSGHNEQFF.

This clone was seen just once. The rearrangement links TRBV7-2 to TRBJ2-1; 9 positions agree with TRBD2. Trimming cost V 2 bases and J 12 bases; bases outside gene matches: 11. The CDR3 contains 15 residues. The germline V gene has CDR1 SGHTA and CDR2 FQGNSA. The CDR3 region is CASSLRVAGVQRQFF. For the CDR3, the DNA is TGTGCCAGCAGCTTAAGAGTAGCGGGAGTACAGCGGCAGTTCTTC.

The chain couples TRBV13 to TRBJ1-2, with D tentatively TRBD1 (5 bases). Looked up from germline, CDR1 is PRHDT and CDR2 is FYEKMQ (reference sequence). Trimming left V 0 bases short and J 1 base short, with 9 bases between. The CDR3 extends over 15 amino acids. CDR3 nucleotides: TGTGCCAGCAGCTTAGGCGACAGATTTAACTATGGCTACACCTTC. Its protein product is CASSLGDRFNYGYTF.

This sequence joins TRBV18 and TRBJ2-5; TRBD1 might be the D (5 bases). CDR1 is KGHSH, CDR2 LQKENI, per germline. The V end lost 3 bases, the J end lost 5 bases, and 10 bases lay between the germline ends. The CDR3 covers 13 residues. CDR3 sequence reads: CASSPHKGETQYF. Written as DNA, the CDR3 is TGTGCCAGCTCACCTCACAAGGGGGAGACCCAGTACTTC.

The chain couples TRBV10-2 to TRBJ1-2; D not resolved. The V gene's germline CDR1 is WSHSY and CDR2 SAAADI. The CDR3 runs to 15 residues. Deletions cut 0 bases from V and 1 base from J, with 9 bases between. The CDR3 is CASSESSVRNYGYTF. The CDR3 DNA reads as TGCGCCAGCAGTGAGTCTTCGGTCCGTAACTATGGCTACACCTTC.

The CDR3 protein is CSVRDRGGNTIYF. The CDR3 nucleotides are TGCAGCGTTAGGGACAGGGGTGGAAACACCATATATTTT. The chain recombines TRBV29-1 with TRBJ1-3; TRBD1 matches 10 bases. Trimming removed 5 bases from V and 3 bases from J; junction bases left unmatched: 1. Per germline, CDR1 SQVTM and CDR2 ANQGSEA. The length of the CDR3 is 13 residues.

CDR3 region: CASSSQTGDRDGYTF. In DNA, the CDR3 is TGTGCCAGCAGCTCCCAGACAGGGGATAGGGATGGCTACACCTTC. The rearrangement links TRBV7-9 to TRBJ1-2; TRBD1 matches 8 bases. The CDR3 is 15 residues long. The trim removed 4 bases at V and 6 bases at J, leaving 10 bases unmatched. Germline V CDR1 and CDR2: SEHNR, FQNEAQ (reference sequence).

As concerns this clone: An end of the junction differs from the germline gene, which may be a read error. The chain recombines TRBV27 with TRBJ2-5, with D perhaps TRBD2 (6 bases). The germline CDR1 and CDR2 sequences are MNHEY and SMNVEV (reference sequence). This CDR3 is built from 13 residues. In DNA form, the CDR3 reads TGTGCCAGCAGTTTAGATTGGCTCGCTGGGAGGAACTTC. It encodes CASSLDWLAGRNF.

The V gene is TRBV3-1 (or the pseudogene TRBV3-2), the J gene TRBJ1-1; 9 bases align to TRBD1. V shed 7 bases and J 1 base; nucleotides not matched to a gene: 7. The length of the CDR3 is 15 residues. Germline V CDR1 and CDR2: LGHDT, YNNKEL (reference sequence). The CDR3 nucleotides read TGTGCCAGCATTGGGGACAGGGAAGGGAACACTGAAGCTTTCTTT. Translated, it gives CASIGDREGNTEAFF.

This rearrangement joins TRBV10-3 to TRBJ1-6, with 8 bases matching TRBD1. Germline values: CDR1 ENHRY, CDR2 SYGVKD. The CDR3 sequence is 17 residues long. The J segment lost 9 bases and the V segment lost 0 bases, leaving 10 bases of the junction unmatched. CDR3: CAISESLEGQGGSPLHF. DNA of the CDR3: TGTGCCATCAGTGAGTCGTTGGAAGGACAGGGAGGTTCACCCCTCCACTTT.

This sequence joins TRBV18 and TRBJ2-7, with D unclear. This CDR3 comprises 14 residues. Per the germline V gene, CDR1 is KGHSH and CDR2 is LQKENI. V dropped 3 bases and J dropped 4 bases, with 13 bases sitting between them. CDR3 sequence (DNA): TGTGCCAGCTCACCCCTCAGAACATCGTACGAGCAGTACTTC. Translated, it gives CASSPLRTSYEQYF.

The chain combines TRBV5-1 with TRBJ2-3; maybe TRBD2 (5 bases). Trimming left V 0 bases short and J 0 bases short, with 8 bases between. The CDR3 has 15 residues. Germline-derived CDR1 and CDR2 are SGHRS and YFSETQ. CDR3 DNA: TGCGCCAGCAGCTTGGTAGCGTATAGCACAGATACGCAGTATTTT. It codes for CASSLVAYSTDTQYF.